This T cell receptor (beta chain) is drawn from a study of CD8 T cell repertoires and HIV-1 epitope variants. Study details: Separate wells received one of Twenty-five Gag or Nef variant peptides. Controls were a CMV, EBV and flu peptide pool, Ebola AY9 negative control, and no-peptide well.

Study-wide findings and caveats: About nine TCR beta clonotypes were antigen-specific, 5 to 7 apparently recognizing autologous or escape variants. The TAALDMSHF plasma variant had no responses, unlike KF9 (roughly 5 clonotypes) and HW9 (one).

This clone was seen a handful of times. Its target is unknown. There are 14 residues in the CDR3. Germline lookup yields CDR1 MDHEN and CDR2 SYDVKM. V lost 10 bases to trimming and J lost 7 bases; unmatched junction nucleotides: 10. Assay used: immunoSEQ multiplex PCR; TCRdb lists only in-frame clones, some missing. The data hold some 87,000 clones, with roughly four fifths observed a single time. The chain joins TRBV28 to TRBJ1-6, with 7 bases that match TRBD1. The sequenced sample was uncultured baseline CD8+ T cells from peripheral blood mononuclear cells (PBMCs). The TCR sequence derives from a male donor with HIV. CDR3 bases: TGTGCCACCAATTTGGGACAGCCGAATTCACCCCTCCACTTT. Residues: CATNLGQPNSPLHF.